A single TCR beta chain is shown here with its context. Its antigen is still unknown. The record has no base qualities; no much larger clone is one base away. Sequencing instrument: Illumina NovaSeq 6000. Using 5'RACE with constant-segment primers, TCRalpha and TCRbeta cDNA libraries were constructed, with sample barcodes and unique molecular identifiers added in the process. RNA was extracted from every sample with Trizol reagent. The libraries were amplified in two PCR steps, and the second step added a second sample barcode and Illumina TruSeq adapters. Sequencing of libraries was performed on an Illumina NovaSeq with 2 x 150 bp paired-end reads. The original pipeline was this. The reads were demultiplexed and collapsed into UMI-guided consensus sequences using migec v1.2.7. Using mixcr v2.1.11, the UMI consensuses were aligned to TRA and TRB V and J templates and assembled into clonotypes. A clonotype was counted as expanded or contracted only if both edgeR and NoisET called the change significant, with noise models trained on biological replicates. For edgeR calls, the cutoffs were a false discovery rate-adjusted p below 0.01 and a log2 fold-change threshold of 1. As an exploratory analysis of dynamics, max-normalized trajectories of the 1000 most abundant clonotypes were examined with PCA combined with hierarchical clustering. Each responding clone was given a CD4 or CD8 phenotype based on the CD4+ and CD8+ repertoires, which had been sequenced separately. TCRdb's own reprocessing of the public reads used fastp at Q25 and MiXCR and kept productive beta chains. Every distinct CDR3 protein forms one entry, paired with its most common genes and DNA. In this record, the V and J calls reflect TCRdb's handling and not the investigators' own analysis. In all, the sample holds 300,000 to 400,000 distinct CDR3 sequences, and roughly 15% of those were seen once. Of the sample, about 22% is held by the ten largest clones.

This record belongs to a study of T-cell memory formation after mild COVID-19 (dated by TCRdb to the early 2020s). For context, the study as a whole: TCR sequence clusters from the two donors were found to be largely donor specific. Two young, previously healthy adult volunteers, one female and one male, were included in the cohort. In a couple of donors, T-cell clones that expanded and contracted after mild COVID-19 were followed by sequencing TCRalpha and TCRbeta repertoires longitudinally.

Ficoll-Paque density gradient centrifugation was the method used to isolate PBMCs. Relative to germline, V is 8 bases shorter and J is 5 bases shorter, with 18 bases between their ends. CDR1 and CDR2 (SEHNR, FQNEAQ) derive from the germline V gene (reference sequence). The CDR3 numbers 14 residues from cysteine through phenylalanine. Only CDR3 DNA is held: 42 bases, read in frame from base 1. Broad study findings and their caveats: Contracting CD4+ clones were located mainly in the CM and EM memory subsets, whereas CD8+ clones were found to be enriched in EMRA. SARS-CoV-2 specificity of the second-wave clones peaking on day 37 was not confirmed. Some responding clones were detected in pre-infection memory, which suggested that pre-existing cross-reactive memory T cells had joined the SARS-CoV-2 response. Only two mild cases were covered in the study, and larger cohorts including severe cases with pre-infection samples were considered necessary. Clones that contracted from day 15 to 85 showed balanced CD4/CD8 phenotypes, whereas a second wave of clones that expanded from day 15 to 37 leaned towards CD4+.

The sequence derives from a man between 18 and 35 years old who had mild COVID-19 (a few samples of this study predate the infection). The sample titles of this study are shuffled in the database, so cell type and time point are left out; the donor was told from shared clones. In this chain, TRBV7-9 is recombined with TRBJ2-5; no D gene call is confident. Sequenced sample: PBMCs or a T cell subset sorted from them (not recorded which). The CDR3 reads CASATRVLGETQYF. Here is the DNA: TGTGCCAGCGCGACGCGAGTCTTGGGGGAGACCCAGTACTTC.